One sample yielded the 10 T cell receptor beta chains listed below, sequenced in a study of beta chain features in type 1 diabetes. Reverse transcription of all isolated RNA meant that expressed TCRB transcripts were sequenced. Generated by immunoSEQ multiplex PCR, the TCRdb table keeps only in-frame clones and is missing some. The sample carries fewer than 350,000 clones, approximately 15% recorded once. Study conclusions and caveats: Among patients with Type 1 diabetes, TCRB CDR3s were moderately but significantly shorter in every one of the four CD4+ subsets.

These TCRs' antigens remain unknown. The sequencing input was naive CD4+ T cells from blood. The source of these receptors is a man in his late teens or twenties with type 1 diabetes.

This clone came up a few times. J is TRBJ2-5 and V is TRBV9; 7 bases line up with TRBD1. Germline lookup yields CDR1 SGDLS and CDR2 YYNGEE. This CDR3 is 16 amino acids long. The V and J ends lost 3 bases and 5 bases, in that order; junction bases with no gene match: 13. Written as DNA, the CDR3 is TGTGCCAGCAGCGCAGGGGGACACCACAAAGGGGAGACCCAGTACTTC. Its translation is CASSAGGHHKGETQYF.

For this clone: At one of its ends the junction is not consistent with the germline gene, which may arise from a read error. The gene calls are TRBV7-2 and TRBJ2-5, with D possibly matching TRBD2 (5 bases). Germline values: CDR1 SGHTA, CDR2 FQGNSA. The CDR3 is 14 residues long. CDR3 residues: CACSDWTLQETQYF. The DNA for the CDR3 is TGTGCCTGCAGCGACTGGACTCTCCAAGAGACCCAGTACTTC.

This clone was observed a few times. This chain uses TRBV5-6 with TRBJ2-3, with TRBD2 as a possible D gene (6 bases). V gave up 2 bases and J gave up 1 base, with 8 bases separating them. The CDR3 sequence is 14 residues long. The germline CDR1 and CDR2 sequences are SGHDT and YYEEEE. The CDR3 DNA sequence: TGTGCCAGCAGCTTCTGGAGGGGCACAGATACGCAGTATTTT. It translates to CASSFWRGTDTQYF.

The rearrangement uses TRBV25-1 and TRBJ2-1, with D possibly matching TRBD1 (6 bases). Germline V gene sequence: CDR1 MGHDK, CDR2 SYGVNS. The CDR3 covers 16 residues. The V end lost 6 bases, the J end lost 0 bases, and 15 bases lay between the germline ends. CDR3: CASRPSTGRSYNEQFF. The CDR3 coding sequence is TGTGCCAGCAGGCCCTCCACAGGGCGCTCCTACAATGAGCAGTTCTTC.

This clone turned up a few times. The chain links TRBV28 to TRBJ1-2; possibly TRBD1 for D (6 bases). The CDR3 is 15 amino acids. Germline V lookup: CDR1 MDHEN, CDR2 SYDVKM. The V and J ends lost 7 bases and 7 bases respectively, with 22 bases between them. The CDR3 DNA sequence: TGTGCCAGCAACGATGGGGGACACTCGTCGGGTGGCTACACCTTC. This translates into CASNDGGHSSGGYTF.

The CDR3 sequence: CASSNGAAGYGYTF. The CDR3 DNA reads as TGTGCCAGCAGCAATGGGGCGGCGGGGTATGGCTACACCTTC. This chain connects TRBV5-4 to TRBJ1-2, with D perhaps TRBD1 (5 bases). V was pared by 4 bases and J by 5 bases, with 15 bases between. In germline, CDR1 is SGHNT, CDR2 YYREEE (reference sequence). CDR3 length equals 14 residues.

This chain links TRBV11-2 with TRBJ2-1; 8 nucleotides match TRBD1. Germline V lookup: CDR1 SGHAT, CDR2 FQNNGV. The CDR3 consists of 15 residues. V shed 5 bases and J 7 bases; nucleotides not matched to a gene: 10. CDR3 sequence (DNA): TGTGCCAGCAGCGTCCGGACAGGGTTTAGTAATGAGCAGTTCTTC. Its protein product is CASSVRTGFSNEQFF.

This chain joins TRBV6-1 and TRBJ1-5; the D gene is possibly TRBD1 (5 bases). The CDR3 loop spans 13 amino acids. The germline V gene encodes CDR1 MNHNS and CDR2 SASEGT. Trimming stripped 10 bases from V and 0 bases from J, with 10 bases between. The CDR3 DNA reads as TGTGCCACCCACAGGAATAGCAATCAGCCCCAGCATTTT. This codes for CATHRNSNQPQHF.

This clone has just a few counts. This chain links TRBV4-2 with TRBJ2-2, with TRBD1 matching over 9 bases. CDR1 is LGHNA, CDR2 YNFKEQ, per germline. With 4 bases clipped from V and 4 bases from J, the junction kept 7 bases outside the gene matches. This CDR3 has 16 amino acids. The CDR3 DNA follows: TGTGCCAGCAGCCCGCAGACAGGGGGAGGCACCGGGGAGCTGTTTTTT. Protein product: CASSPQTGGGTGELFF.

The rearrangement uses TRBV7-8 and TRBJ1-2, with D perhaps TRBD1 (5 bases). V was pared by 0 bases and J by 9 bases, with 11 bases between. Looked up from germline, CDR1 is SGHVS and CDR2 is FQNEAQ. This CDR3 region has 13 residues. CDR3 loop: CASSLAGGSSYTF. CDR3 DNA: TGTGCCAGCAGCTTAGCTGGGGGGAGTAGCTACACCTTC.